This TCR beta chain emerged from a study of T-cell reconstitution after alpha-beta-depleted transplantation in children. The study, taken as a whole, reports: Reported findings indicate that, about two months after transplant, alpha-beta T cells came from several hundred expanded clones, which were derived from non-depleted graft cells.

This CDR3 contains 15 residues. Germline-derived CDR1 and CDR2 are MNHNS and SASEGT. V dropped 7 bases and J dropped 0 bases, with 13 bases sitting between them. Preparation of the TCRbeta library used unique molecular identifiers. Each CDR3 protein is one row after TCRdb ran MiXCR on the PCR reads. The sample holds hundreds of thousands of distinct CDR3 sequences; under 20% are singletons and the top ten take 5%. With regard to this clonotype: The antigen is unknown.

The source was PBMCs, mostly from graft donor cells, collected 360 days after TCRalphabeta/CD19-depleted stem cell transplant. This TCR derives from a male patient younger than 18 who had a stem cell transplant for acute lymphoblastic leukemia, so the T cells may come from the graft donor. J is TRBJ2-1 and V is TRBV6-1; perhaps TRBD2 as D (5 bases). CDR3 sequence reads: CASKWGAPSYNEQFF. The CDR3 DNA follows: TGTGCCAGCAAGTGGGGAGCCCCCTCCTACAATGAGCAGTTCTTC.